A selection of T cell receptor beta chains follows, all from one sample in a study of T cell changes during pregnancy in multiple sclerosis. Clones were read by immunoSEQ multiplex PCR, and TCRdb kept only the in-frame ones, dropping some. The sample lists tens of thousands of clones, roughly 91% occurring once. This sample comprised peripheral blood, obtained after pregnancy. The source of these receptors is a female donor in good health, enrolled as a control in a pregnancy study. The CDR3 runs from the conserved cysteine through the conserved F or W. D genes are given only for firm matches.

>TRBJ1-1|.|TRBV20-1
CSALRGFEAFF
>TRBJ1-2|.|TRBV7-7
CASSSDSSDYGYTF
>TRBJ1-6|.|TRBV7-9
CASSGFRNNSPLHF
>TRBJ2-3|TRBD1|TRBV4-2
CASSHGNRGVKADTQYF
>TRBJ2-5|TRBD2|TRBV5-1
CASSLAPGGQETQYF
>TRBJ2-1|.|TRBV5-1
CASSLEDGQKFLKEQFF
>TRBJ1-6|.|TRBV5-4
CASSGEDGYNSPLHF
>TRBJ1-2|TRBD1|TRBV18
CASSPEQGKSYGYTF
>TRBJ2-7|TRBD2|TRBV5-4
CASSPPRGGPYEQYF
>TRBJ1-4|.|TRBV15
CATRETTNEKLFF
>TRBJ1-5|TRBD1|TRBV27
CASSLGQDGNQPQHF
>TRBJ2-1|.|TRBV28
CASSSSDRIYYNEQFF
>TRBJ2-4|TRBD1|TRBV5-1
CASSYKRQGASLAKNIQYF
>TRBJ1-2|TRBD1|TRBV4-1
CASSQGWTGTSGYTF
>TRBJ2-1|TRBD2|TRBV19
CASRTISGGSYNEQFF
>TRBJ1-6|TRBD1|TRBV7-9
CASRQGAGAPSPLHF
>TRBJ2-7|TRBD1|TRBV18
CASSPSRDRAPDEQYF
>TRBJ2-5|TRBD1|TRBV4-1
CASSSSWAGQGFQETQYF
>TRBJ1-6|.|TRBV5-5
CASSTSQGGNSPLHF
>TRBJ2-3|TRBD2|TRBV12-5
CASGFGLAGADTQYF
>TRBJ1-1|.|TRBV6-4
CASSPSGNTEAFF
>TRBJ1-5|.|TRBV6-6
CASSYSGPGNQPQHF
>TRBJ2-2|.|TRBV5-6
CASSIRVITGELFF
>TRBJ1-2|.|TRBV7-8
CASSLDPGYGYTF
>TRBJ1-1|.|TRBV5-4
CASSLSTEAFF
>TRBJ1-2|.|TRBV6-5
CASSPRGPYGYTF
>TRBJ2-3|TRBD2|TRBV5-8
CASSRLAGGRTDTQYF
>TRBJ1-4|TRBD1|TRBV6-5
CASSYSMTGVNEKLFF
>TRBJ2-2|TRBD1|TRBV4-3
CASSQDALDRGPVTGELFF
>TRBJ2-3|TRBD2|TRBV6-5
CASRNGGEGQYF
>TRBJ1-6|.|TRBV30
CASGTPNSPLHF
>TRBJ2-2|.|TRBV28
CASSLPAGESDTGELFF
>TRBJ2-2|.|TRBV15
CATSRGARITGELFF
>TRBJ1-6|.|TRBV13
CASSFSWAAGYNSPLHF
>TRBJ2-7|TRBD2|TRBV4-3
CASSHRRGAYEQYF
>TRBJ2-7|.|TRBV28
CASSSLSWDSSPRTSYEQYF
>TRBJ2-7|.|TRBV7-3
CASSPLGGDSYEQYF
>TRBJ2-2|TRBD1|TRBV5-1
CASSLPGTANTGELFF
>TRBJ1-2|.|TRBV10-3
CAISESGGNYGYTF
>TRBJ1-4|.|TRBV4-1
CASSQDWSGTNEKLFF
>TRBJ1-3|.|TRBV29-1
CSVLAYTGNTIYF
>TRBJ2-1|.|TRBV27
CASSLRASYNEQFF
>TRBJ2-3|.|TRBV7-9
CASSQSTDTQYF
>TRBJ2-4|.|TRBV7-9
CASSPGEGAKNIQYF
>TRBJ2-3|.|TRBV18
CASSPRNPSVKTSTDTQYF
>TRBJ1-6|.|TRBV4-3
CASSQDWGGNSPLHF
>TRBJ1-3|TRBD1|TRBV12-5
CASGSNRGHYVGNTIYF
>TRBJ1-2|TRBD1|TRBV28
CASSSRPGTGGPGYTF
>TRBJ1-3|.|TRBV6-6
CASMWEGIRGNTIYF